This entry features one TCR beta chain sequence. The data derive from a study of sequential checkpoint blockade in melanoma. Study details: First-line arms were nivolumab then ipilimumab, or the reverse, randomized 1:1. Both treatment sequences were followed by maintenance nivolumab. After nivolumab or ipilimumab alone, around 20 patients had week-13 rebiopsies.

The germline CDR1 and CDR2 sequences are MNHGY and SAAAGT. The CDR3 totals 15 residues. J gave up 7 bases and V 5 bases, and 8 bases lay outside the gene matches. The data were produced by immunoSEQ multiplex PCR, yet TCRdb's version contains in-frame clones alone and is incomplete. Seen here are roughly 1,200 clones, 20% observed once, and the top ten hold about 20%. Regarding treatment: randomized to nivolumab then ipilimumab (arm A) or the reverse (arm B). The chain uses TRBV6-8 and TRBJ2-1; 10 nucleotides agree with TRBD2. This specimen consisted of tumor tissue (inferred from file names), obtained from a patient given nivolumab and ipilimumab in sequence. This clonotype was obtained from a human donor with melanoma. CDR3 bases: TGTGCCAGCAGTCCTCTAGCGGGAGAGGGAAATGAGCAGTTCTTC. Translation: CASSPLAGEGNEQFF.